This T cell receptor (beta chain) was sequenced during a study of a mutant IDH1 vaccine in newly diagnosed glioma. This sample's time point: baseline, week 1 (first vaccination visit). Treatment here: pre-vaccination baseline after standard-of-care therapy. The table lists this clone with a count of one. Measured with immunoSEQ multiplex PCR; TCRdb has only the in-frame clones, and not every one. The table lists 95,000 to 100,000 clones, roughly 89% of them singletons. This material consisted of PBMCs, taken from a glioma patient treated with radiotherapy, temozolomide or both. The receptor was derived from a woman between 50 and 59 years old with glioma.

CDR3 in amino acids: CASSLGPLQPQHF. CDR3 nucleotide sequence: TGTGCCAGCAGCTTAGGGCCCCTGCAGCCCCAGCATTTT. This sequence joins TRBV7-3 and TRBJ1-5; D remains ambiguous. V gave up 2 bases and J gave up 7 bases, with 9 bases separating them. The V gene's germline CDR1 is SGHTA and CDR2 FQGTGA. This CDR3 comprises 13 residues.